This entry is about one TCR beta chain. These data come from a study of shared clonotypes between healthy human individuals. Profiled with immunoSEQ multiplex PCR; TCRdb holds only in-frame clones, not every one. The top ten clones hold 1% to 1.3% of a sample with over 2 million clones, around 96% of them seen once. It was CD45RO-negative cells, positively selected for CCR7, that made up naive CD8 cells, with terminally differentiated effector memory CD45RA+ cells excluded. CDR1 is MGHRA and CDR2 is YSYEKL in the germline V gene. This CDR3 has 13 residues. Trimming stripped 1 base from V and 8 bases from J, with 11 bases between.

The specimen was naive CD8+ T cells sorted from blood. The receptor comes from a man between 18 and 29 years old in good health. The genes are TRBV4-1 and TRBJ1-2; D gene ambiguous. CDR3 nucleotides: TGCGCCAGCAGCCAAGTCGGCAACAGAGGCTACACCTTC. It yields the protein CASSQVGNRGYTF.